This T cell receptor beta chain comes out of a study of T-cell memory formation after mild COVID-19. About the research overall: In these data, TCR clusters were largely donor specific. Notes on the study in general: Clones which contracted sat mainly in CM and EM if CD4+, and in EMRA if CD8+. CD4/CD8 balance characterized clones contracting day 15 to 85, and CD4+ skew characterized later expanders. That cross-reactive memory joined was suggested by some responding clones appearing in pre-infection memory.

CDR3 length: 15 amino acids. The germline V gene has CDR1 SGDLS and CDR2 YYNGEE. The V gene end was trimmed by 3 bases and the J gene end by 1 base; junction bases not matched to a gene: 6. TCRdb reanalysed the 5' RACE reads using MiXCR and keeps one entry per CDR3 protein. The table shows approximately 250,000 distinct CDR3 sequences, with approximately 16% occurring only once. Points on this clonotype: Its antigen is unknown.

The material sequenced was PBMCs or a T cell subset sorted from them (not recorded which). The source of this sequence is a man aged 18 to 35 who had mild COVID-19 (a few samples of this study predate the infection). Cell type and time point are not known. The V and J genes are TRBV9 and TRBJ2-5, with 7 positions matching TRBD2. The CDR3 DNA reads TGTGCCAGCAGCGCCGGGACGGGGGGCCAAGAGACCCAGTACTTC. Amino acid sequence: CASSAGTGGQETQYF.